Listed below are T cell receptor beta chains from one sample, sequenced in a study of Tregs in tolerant kidney transplant recipients. Only in-frame clones appear in the TCRdb table, and some are missing; sequencing was by immunoSEQ multiplex PCR. The sample lists 90,000 to 150,000 clones, roughly 92% occurring once. The specimen was CD4+ T cells from blood. The receptors were sampled from a human donor in good health. The CDR3 runs from the conserved cysteine through the conserved F or W. Fields, in order: D gene, J gene, V gene, clone size, CDR3 DNA, CDR3 protein. D genes are given only for firm matches. Rows may omit the clone size; those that give it use once, few, many or a size class.

D: TRBD1; J: TRBJ2-1; V: TRBV10-1; size: once; DNA: TGCGCCAGCAGTGGGGACAGGGGGCCCCCGGATGGTGAGCAGTTCTTC; CDR3: CASSGDRGPPDGEQFF
D: NA; J: TRBJ1-1; V: TRBV6-1; size: NA; DNA: TGTGCCAGCACCGTCTCTGACGCTGAAGCTTTCTTT; CDR3: CASTVSDAEAFF
D: NA; J: TRBJ1-2; V: TRBV6-1; size: NA; DNA: TGTGCCAGCAGTGAAGGGGGGCCGGGCTATGGCTACACCTTC; CDR3: CASSEGGPGYGYTF
D: TRBD1; J: TRBJ2-2; V: TRBV25-1; size: NA; DNA: TGTGCCAGCAGTGAGATAGACAGGGTGAACACCGGGGAGCTGTTTTTT; CDR3: CASSEIDRVNTGELFF
D: NA; J: TRBJ2-2; V: TRBV21-1; size: NA; DNA: TGTGCCAGCAGCACCTCCGGGACAGTCAGCACCGGGGAGCTGTTTTTT; CDR3: CASSTSGTVSTGELFF
D: TRBD1; J: TRBJ2-6; V: TRBV28; size: NA; DNA: TGTGCCAGCAGGCAACAGGGGTCTGGGGCCAACGTCCTGACTTTC; CDR3: CASRQQGSGANVLTF
D: TRBD2; J: TRBJ2-3; V: TRBV7-9; size: NA; DNA: TGTGCCGAGTCCTCACGGGGGGGCAACACAGATACGCAGTATTTT; CDR3: CAESSRGGNTDTQYF
D: NA; J: TRBJ2-3; V: TRBV14; size: NA; DNA: TGTGCCAGCAGCCAAGAGAATTCAGATACGCAGTATTTT; CDR3: CASSQENSDTQYF
D: TRBD1; J: TRBJ1-6; V: TRBV4-1; size: NA; DNA: TGCGCCAGCAGCCAGGACACCCTGGGACAGAGAGATTCACCCCTCCACTTT; CDR3: CASSQDTLGQRDSPLHF
D: NA; J: TRBJ2-2; V: TRBV29-1; size: once; DNA: TGCAGCGTTGCAAGGACATCGAACACCGGGGAGCTGTTTTTT; CDR3: CSVARTSNTGELFF
D: NA; J: TRBJ1-1; V: TRBV4-1; size: NA; DNA: TGCGCCAGCAGCCAAGAAGACGCCAGGGGGAACACTGAAGCTTTCTTT; CDR3: CASSQEDARGNTEAFF
D: NA; J: TRBJ2-3; V: TRBV6-5; size: NA; DNA: TGTGCCAGCAGTTACCCGAACCGTGGTGCGCAGTATTTT; CDR3: CASSYPNRGAQYF
D: NA; J: TRBJ2-5; V: TRBV5-1; size: NA; DNA: TGCGCCAGCAGCTTGAACCGGGCGGAGACCCAGTACTTC; CDR3: CASSLNRAETQYF
D: NA; J: TRBJ2-7; V: TRBV7-2; size: NA; DNA: TGTGCCAGCAGCACCGCGTCGAGGCTCTCCTACGAGCAGTACTTC; CDR3: CASSTASRLSYEQYF
D: TRBD1; J: TRBJ2-2; V: TRBV19; size: NA; DNA: TGTGCCAGTAGCTCAATCCCCGGGACAGGGGTCGGACACACCGGGGAGCTGTTTTTT; CDR3: CASSSIPGTGVGHTGELFF
D: NA; J: TRBJ2-5; V: TRBV18; size: NA; DNA: TGTGCCAGCGGTATCGGGGGACCCCAAGAGACCCAGTACTTC; CDR3: CASGIGGPQETQYF
D: NA; J: TRBJ2-7; V: TRBV30; size: NA; DNA: TGTGCCTGGACCGCCGGGGGTATATACAGCTACGAGCAGTACTTC; CDR3: CAWTAGGIYSYEQYF